The rows below give T cell receptor beta chains drawn from one sample of a study of blood T cell repertoires in COVID-19. The table came from immunoSEQ multiplex PCR; TCRdb's copy has only in-frame clones and leaves some out. The table includes about 250,000 clones, 87% detected once. The sequenced material came from peripheral blood. The source of these receptors is a man aged 18 to 29 with active or convalescent COVID-19. The CDR3 runs from the conserved cysteine through the conserved F or W. Fields, in order: D gene, clone size, J gene, V gene, CDR3 DNA, CDR3 protein. The D gene is left open where the match is weak. Part of the rows lack a size; the others show once, few, many or a class for expanded clones.

>TRBD1|.|TRBJ2-3|TRBV10-3
TGTGCCCTCCAACAGGGGGATAGCACAGATACGCAGTATTTT
CALQQGDSTDTQYF
>TRBD1|.|TRBJ1-6|TRBV6-5
TGTGCCAGCAGTAGGGGGCGCGATAATTCACCCCTCCACTTT
CASSRGRDNSPLHF
>.|once|TRBJ2-7|TRBV6-2/TRBV6-3
TGTGCCAGCAGTTCGATGACTAGTAGTCAGGCCTACGAGCAGTACTTC
CASSSMTSSQAYEQYF
>.|.|TRBJ1-1|TRBV4-1
TGCGCCAGCAGCCATAGTACAGGTTTGGTAACTGAAGCTTTCTTT
CASSHSTGLVTEAFF
>.|.|TRBJ1-1|TRBV15
TGTGCCACCAGCAGTTCCTGGGGGGGCGGCACTGAAGCTTTCTTT
CATSSSWGGGTEAFF
>TRBD2|.|TRBJ2-1|TRBV5-1
TGCGCCAGCAGTCGTGAGGGACTAGCGGGAGGGTATTCCTACAATGAGCAGTTCTTC
CASSREGLAGGYSYNEQFF
>TRBD1|.|TRBJ2-7|TRBV7-9
TGTGCCAGCAGCCCCCCAGGGGGCTACGAGCAGTACTTC
CASSPPGGYEQYF
>.|.|TRBJ2-5|TRBV19
TGTGCCAGTAGTATCAGGGACTCGGAAGAGACCCAGTACTTC
CASSIRDSEETQYF
>.|.|TRBJ1-6|TRBV7-9
TGTGCCAGCAGCTTAGTGTCGGACAGAAATTCACCCCTCCACTTT
CASSLVSDRNSPLHF
>.|.|TRBJ2-7|TRBV6-2/TRBV6-3
TGTGCCAGCAGTTACCGCCAAACACAAAAGCAGTACTTC
CASSYRQTQKQYF
>.|.|TRBJ1-2|TRBV28
TGTGCCAGCAGTTTGGACAGAAGCTACACCTTC
CASSLDRSYTF
>TRBD1|.|TRBJ1-2|TRBV12-3/TRBV12-4
TGTGCCAGCAGTTCGGACAGGGTGTATGGCTACACCTTC
CASSSDRVYGYTF
>.|few|TRBJ1-3|TRBV27
TGTGCCAGCAGTAGTCAGGGCCAGTCTGGAAACACCATATATTTT
CASSSQGQSGNTIYF
>.|.|TRBJ1-1|TRBV27
TGTGCCAGCAGTTTACGTGGTAGGAACACTGAAGCTTTCTTT
CASSLRGRNTEAFF
>.|.|TRBJ2-2|TRBV28
TGTGCCAGCAGTCCCCTAGGGGCGCGGGAAACGGGGGAGCTGTTTTTT
CASSPLGARETGELFF
>.|.|TRBJ1-4|TRBV5-1
TGCGCCAGCAGCTTGGATGGCAGCGGGTATGAAAAACTGTTTTTT
CASSLDGSGYEKLFF
>TRBD2|once|TRBJ2-5|TRBV24-1
TGTGCCACCAGTGACTTCCCTTCTAGCGGACAAGAGACCCAGTACTTC
CATSDFPSSGQETQYF
>.|.|TRBJ1-2|TRBV7-9
TGTGCCAGCAGCCCGGGGGGGGACGGACGTTCTGCTAACTATGGCTACACCTTC
CASSPGGDGRSANYGYTF
>.|.|TRBJ2-1|TRBV3-1/TRBV3-2
TGTGCCAGCAGCCAAGAGGGCCCCCGAGGAGGATTAGAAACCTCCTACAATGAGCAGTTCTTC
CASSQEGPRGGLETSYNEQFF
>.|.|TRBJ2-7|TRBV11-2
TGTGCCAGCAGCCCCAAATGGACTAACTACGAGCAGTACTTC
CASSPKWTNYEQYF
>.|.|TRBJ1-6|TRBV6-2/TRBV6-3
TGTGCCAGCAGTTACTCGACAGAGAGACCCCTCCACTTT
CASSYSTERPLHF
>.|.|TRBJ2-4|TRBV5-4
TGTGCCAGCAGCCCTGGAGGAGCCAAAAACATTCAGTACTTC
CASSPGGAKNIQYF
>.|.|TRBJ2-5|TRBV4-3
TGCGCCAGCAGCCGTGGACAGCAAGAGACCCAGTACTTC
CASSRGQQETQYF